A selection of T cell receptor beta chains follows, all from one sample in a study of brain metastases from non-small cell lung cancer. Using immunoSEQ multiplex PCR, the repertoire was profiled, and TCRdb retains in-frame clones only, with some absent. The profile covers over a thousand clones, with around 90% appearing a single time and roughly 5% taken by the ten largest. The specimen sequenced was tumor-adjacent normal tissue. The receptors come from a donor at least 40 years old with non-small cell lung cancer. Both conserved end residues are part of each CDR3. The order of the fields is D gene, J gene, V gene, clone size, CDR3 DNA, CDR3 protein. D genes are given only for firm matches. Not all rows give a size; the values are once, few, many and, for expanded clones, a class.

D: NA; J: TRBJ2-4; V: TRBV10-2; size: NA; DNA: TGCGCCAGCAGTTCCGGGACAGCCCCGGGGGACATTCAGTACTTC; CDR3: CASSSGTAPGDIQYF
D: NA; J: TRBJ2-2; V: TRBV5-1; size: NA; DNA: TGCGCCAGCAGCTTCGATCCCCGACCCACCGGGGAGCTGTTTTTT; CDR3: CASSFDPRPTGELFF
D: NA; J: TRBJ1-5; V: TRBV21-1; size: NA; DNA: TGTGCCAGCAGCTCCTTTCTACTTAGGGGCAATCAGCCCCAGCATTTT; CDR3: CASSSFLLRGNQPQHF
D: TRBD1; J: TRBJ1-1; V: TRBV7-8; size: NA; DNA: TGTGCCAGCAGCTTACAATCCGGGACAGGGGTCACTGAAGCTTTCTTT; CDR3: CASSLQSGTGVTEAFF
D: NA; J: TRBJ1-6; V: TRBV19; size: NA; DNA: TGTGCCAGTAGTATAGAGACCGGGACTCGAAATTCACCCCTCCACTTT; CDR3: CASSIETGTRNSPLHF
D: TRBD1; J: TRBJ2-1; V: TRBV2; size: NA; DNA: TGTGCCAGCAGTAACGAGACAGGGGTCAATGAGCAGTTCTTC; CDR3: CASSNETGVNEQFF
D: NA; J: TRBJ1-5; V: TRBV24-1; size: NA; DNA: TGTGCCACCAGTGAATCCGGGGCGAATCAGCCCCAGCATTTT; CDR3: CATSESGANQPQHF
D: NA; J: TRBJ2-7; V: TRBV18; size: NA; DNA: TGTGCCAGCTCACCGGGGACGGGGCGCCACGAGCAGTACTTC; CDR3: CASSPGTGRHEQYF
D: NA; J: TRBJ2-7; V: TRBV7-8; size: NA; DNA: TGTGCCAGCCGCCGGGACACAAACCACGAGCAGTACTTC; CDR3: CASRRDTNHEQYF
D: NA; J: TRBJ2-3; V: TRBV5-6; size: NA; DNA: TGTGCCAGCAGACAGAACACAGATACGCAGTATTTT; CDR3: CASRQNTDTQYF
D: TRBD1; J: TRBJ1-1; V: TRBV7-8; size: NA; DNA: TGTGCCAGCAGCTTCGACAAAGACAGGGCAAACACTGAAGCTTTCTTT; CDR3: CASSFDKDRANTEAFF
D: NA; J: TRBJ2-7; V: TRBV30; size: NA; DNA: TGTGCCTGGAGTGTCTTGCGGAGGGCCCCTCGCGAGCAGTACTTC; CDR3: CAWSVLRRAPREQYF
D: TRBD1; J: TRBJ1-1; V: TRBV3-1/TRBV3-2; size: NA; DNA: TGTGCCAGCAGCGGACAGGGTTTGGGGATAAGTGAAGCTTTCTTT; CDR3: CASSGQGLGISEAFF
D: TRBD1; J: TRBJ2-7; V: TRBV11-1; size: NA; DNA: TGTGCCAGCAGCTTAGCACAGGGGGCCACGTACGAGCAGTACTTC; CDR3: CASSLAQGATYEQYF
D: TRBD1; J: TRBJ1-1; V: TRBV27; size: few; DNA: TGTGCCAGCAGTCCCCCGGGACAGGGCGGAGGGGCTGAAGCTTTCTTT; CDR3: CASSPPGQGGGAEAFF
D: NA; J: TRBJ2-7; V: TRBV11-2; size: NA; DNA: TGTGCCAGCAGTGTTACAGTCAGGGTCTACGAGCAGTACTTC; CDR3: CASSVTVRVYEQYF
D: NA; J: TRBJ1-1; V: TRBV6-2/TRBV6-3; size: NA; DNA: TGTGCCAGCAGTGAGTCTCGGGTTGGAGAAGCTTTCTTT; CDR3: CASSESRVGEAFF
D: TRBD1; J: TRBJ2-2; V: TRBV7-3; size: NA; DNA: TGTGCCAGCAGCTTAGACTCATTAACAGGGGCGACCGGGGAGCTGTTTTTT; CDR3: CASSLDSLTGATGELFF
D: NA; J: TRBJ2-1; V: TRBV2; size: once; DNA: TGTGCCAGCAGTGAAGGCCGGGGATACAATGAGCAGTTCTTC; CDR3: CASSEGRGYNEQFF
D: NA; J: TRBJ2-5; V: TRBV6-1; size: NA; DNA: TGTGCCAGCAGTGGGGGTCTGAGAAGGGGTTCCGTGACCCAGTACTTC; CDR3: CASSGGLRRGSVTQYF
D: TRBD1; J: TRBJ2-7; V: TRBV6-5; size: NA; DNA: TGTGCCAGCAGTCAGCCGGGACAGGGCAACGAGCAGTACTTC; CDR3: CASSQPGQGNEQYF
D: NA; J: TRBJ1-5; V: TRBV10-3; size: NA; DNA: TGTGCCTCAAAGGGGAGGGATCAGCCCCAGCATTTT; CDR3: CASKGRDQPQHF
D: TRBD2; J: TRBJ2-2; V: TRBV11-3; size: NA; DNA: TGTGCCAGCACTTCAGTCGCTAGCGGGGGGACTTCGAACACCGGGGAGCTGTTTTTT; CDR3: CASTSVASGGTSNTGELFF
D: NA; J: TRBJ1-1; V: TRBV6-5; size: NA; DNA: TGTGCCAGCAGTTACTTGGGGGAGAACACTGAAGCTTTCTTT; CDR3: CASSYLGENTEAFF
D: NA; J: TRBJ1-5; V: TRBV19; size: NA; DNA: TGTGCCAGTATTGGCGGGAGTGATCAGCCCCAGCATTTT; CDR3: CASIGGSDQPQHF
D: NA; J: TRBJ1-6; V: TRBV7-8; size: NA; DNA: TGTGCCAGCAGCTTATCACGGAGCTTCTATAATTCACCCCTCCACTTT; CDR3: CASSLSRSFYNSPLHF
D: NA; J: TRBJ2-7; V: TRBV5-1; size: NA; DNA: TGCGCCAGCAGCTTGGAGTACACCGGAGTCTACGAGCAGTACTTC; CDR3: CASSLEYTGVYEQYF
D: NA; J: TRBJ2-5; V: TRBV2; size: NA; DNA: TGTGCCAGCAGAAAAGACATAGAGACCCAGTACTTC; CDR3: CASRKDIETQYF
D: NA; J: TRBJ2-7; V: TRBV4-2; size: once; DNA: TGTGCCAGCAGCCAAGATCTCGGGGGGCCCTACGAGCAGTACTTC; CDR3: CASSQDLGGPYEQYF
D: NA; J: TRBJ1-1; V: TRBV6-5; size: NA; DNA: TGTGCCAGCACCAATGGACAATTGGAAGCTTTCTTT; CDR3: CASTNGQLEAFF
D: NA; J: TRBJ2-3; V: TRBV30; size: NA; DNA: TGTGCCTGGAGTGTTCACCCTTCCTACTCGGGGGCGGGCGGTACGCAGTATTTT; CDR3: CAWSVHPSYSGAGGTQYF
D: NA; J: TRBJ2-1; V: TRBV3-1/TRBV3-2; size: NA; DNA: TGTGCCAGCAGCCAAGGCGCGGGGTCTTCCTACAATGAGCAGTTCTTC; CDR3: CASSQGAGSSYNEQFF
D: NA; J: TRBJ1-1; V: TRBV5-6; size: NA; DNA: TGTGCCAGCAGCTTGATGAACACTGAAGCTTTCTTT; CDR3: CASSLMNTEAFF
D: TRBD2; J: TRBJ2-3; V: TRBV28; size: once; DNA: TGTGCCAGCAGTTTTACGGCTAGCGGGGGGCCCGGAGATACGCAGTATTTT; CDR3: CASSFTASGGPGDTQYF
D: NA; J: TRBJ1-6; V: TRBV7-2; size: once; DNA: TGTGCCAGCAACTTGGCGGCAGAGAAATCACCCCTCCACTTT; CDR3: CASNLAAEKSPLHF
D: NA; J: TRBJ1-1; V: TRBV28; size: NA; DNA: TGTGCCAGCCCTGGGAGGGGCAGGGAGAACACCGAAGCTTTCTTT; CDR3: CASPGRGRENTEAFF
D: NA; J: TRBJ2-7; V: TRBV5-6; size: NA; DNA: TGTGCCAGCAGCTTGGCCGGGACCACCTACGAGCAGTACTTC; CDR3: CASSLAGTTYEQYF
D: NA; J: TRBJ2-5; V: TRBV7-2; size: NA; DNA: TGTGCCAGCAGCTTGGCAGGACATCCGGTGGAGACCCAGTACTTC; CDR3: CASSLAGHPVETQYF
D: NA; J: TRBJ1-1; V: TRBV30; size: once; DNA: TGTGCCTTCTTGGATTGGACGATGAGAGCTTTCTTT; CDR3: CAFLDWTMRAFF
D: NA; J: TRBJ2-7; V: TRBV13; size: NA; DNA: TGTGCCAGCTCCCGCCGGGGTGGGGCTGACTACGAGCAGTACTTC; CDR3: CASSRRGGADYEQYF
D: NA; J: TRBJ2-7; V: TRBV9; size: NA; DNA: TGTGCCAGCAGCGTAGGCGGGCTGAGCCTAGACGAGCAGTACTTC; CDR3: CASSVGGLSLDEQYF
D: TRBD1; J: TRBJ1-5; V: TRBV6-5; size: NA; DNA: TGTGCCAGCCGTCGGACAGGAGACAATCAGCCCCAGCATTTT; CDR3: CASRRTGDNQPQHF
D: NA; J: TRBJ1-3; V: TRBV5-5; size: NA; DNA: TGTGCCAGCAGCGACCGGACACATGGGAACACCATATATTTT; CDR3: CASSDRTHGNTIYF
D: NA; J: TRBJ2-3; V: TRBV7-9; size: NA; DNA: TGTGCCAGCAGCTTTTCCCAGGATACGCAGTATTTT; CDR3: CASSFSQDTQYF
D: NA; J: TRBJ2-1; V: TRBV3-1/TRBV3-2; size: once; DNA: TGTGCCAGCAGCCAAGAGGGGCCCAATGAGCAGTTCTTC; CDR3: CASSQEGPNEQFF
D: NA; J: TRBJ2-2; V: TRBV6-4; size: NA; DNA: TGTGCCAGCAGTGAGGGATCGCACACCGGGGAGCTGTTTTTT; CDR3: CASSEGSHTGELFF
D: TRBD1; J: TRBJ2-6; V: TRBV19; size: NA; DNA: TGTGCCAGTAGCACCCCCCGTACGGTCGGGACAGGGGGACCAAACGTCCTGACTTTC; CDR3: CASSTPRTVGTGGPNVLTF
D: NA; J: TRBJ2-7; V: TRBV5-6; size: NA; DNA: TGTGCCAGCAGCCCCGTAGGGGCCGACGAGCAGTACTTC; CDR3: CASSPVGADEQYF